Below, 20 T cell receptor beta chains from the same sample are listed, as sequenced in a study of beta chain features in type 1 diabetes (dated by TCRdb to 2016 to 2019). The method was the immunoSEQ multiplex PCR assay. The High Capacity cDNA Reverse Transcription Kit was used to reverse transcribe all of the isolated RNA, meaning that expressed TCRB transcripts were what got sequenced. TCRdb mirrors the immuneACCESS table, restricted to in-frame sequences. Some clones are absent from its copies; in checked studies, under half trace to an unresolved V gene, and the reason for the others is unknown. This sample is represented by about 160,000 clones; about 8.1% of them were singletons. The leading ten clones occupy approximately 0.69% of the sample. The sample consisted of central memory CD4+ T cells from blood. Every receptor here comes from a man younger than 30 in good health.

This clone was observed a few times. V and J are TRBV9 and TRBJ2-7; 8 bases agree with TRBD2. With 3 bases clipped from V and 2 bases from J, the junction kept 7 bases outside the gene matches. The CDR3 runs to 15 residues. Germline V CDR1 and CDR2: SGDLS, YYNGEE. This chain's CDR3 is CASSGTSRAAYEQYF. In DNA, the CDR3 is TGTGCCAGCAGCGGGACTAGCAGGGCGGCCTACGAGCAGTACTTC.

This clone appeared a few times. The chain employs TRBV18 and TRBJ2-1; D is possibly TRBD2 (6 bases). Trimming took off 6 bases at V and 9 bases at J, with 21 bases between the two ends. The CDR3 is 15 amino acids. The germline gives CDR1 KGHSH, CDR2 LQKENI. The CDR3 loop is CASSSTSPPTGEQFF. The CDR3 DNA reads as TGTGCCAGCTCCTCGACTAGTCCCCCTACAGGTGAGCAGTTCTTC.

This clone came up a few times. The chain recombines TRBV19 with TRBJ2-5, with 9 bases that match TRBD2. Germline V gene data show CDR1 as LNHDA and CDR2 as SQIVND (reference sequence). Germline trimming cut 5 bases from V and 4 bases from J; bases unmatched to any gene: 5. The CDR3 covers 14 residues. The CDR3 protein is CASSLSSGIETQYF. The CDR3 DNA sequence: TGTGCCAGTAGTTTGTCTAGCGGGATAGAGACCCAGTACTTC.

This clone was counted many times. CDR3: CASSLLDEQFF. CDR3 DNA: TGTGCCAGCAGCCTTCTAGATGAGCAGTTCTTC. The chain has TRBV7-9 and TRBJ2-1; unclear D gene. Trimming stripped 5 bases from V and 8 bases from J, with 7 bases between. CDR3 length: 11 residues. Germline loops: CDR1 SEHNR, CDR2 FQNEAQ (reference sequence).

The V gene is TRBV5-5, the J gene TRBJ2-3; D call uncertain. Germline V gene sequence: CDR1 SGHKS, CDR2 YYEKEE (reference sequence). Deletions cut 6 bases from V and 2 bases from J, with 7 bases between. The CDR3 contains 12 residues. CDR3 sequence reads: CASNLATDTQYF. CDR3 DNA: TGTGCCAGCAACCTGGCCACAGATACGCAGTATTTT.

This clone turned up a few times. The V gene is TRBV20-1, the J gene TRBJ2-7; D is possibly TRBD1 (6 bases). This CDR3 region has 11 residues. Deletions cut 6 bases from V and 6 bases from J, with 12 bases between. CDR1 is DFQATT, CDR2 SNEGSKA, per germline (reference sequence). DNA of the CDR3: TGCAGTGCCACAGGGTATGGCGAGCAGTACTTC. Amino acids: CSATGYGEQYF.

This clone was detected only a few times. V gene TRBV5-1 combines with J gene TRBJ2-3; D gene unclear. The CDR3 has 17 amino acids. Germline V gives CDR1 SGHRS, CDR2 YFSETQ. V lost 1 base and J 0 bases, leaving 15 bases between the germline ends. The CDR3 DNA sequence: TGCGCCAGCAGCTTGTGGTCAGGCCAATCTAGCACAGATACGCAGTATTTT. As protein: CASSLWSGQSSTDTQYF.

The chain joins TRBV28 to TRBJ2-1; 7 bases are a match to TRBD1. CDR1 is MDHEN, CDR2 SYDVKM, per germline. There are 14 residues in the CDR3. The V gene end was trimmed by 6 bases and the J gene end by 9 bases; junction bases not matched to a gene: 11. The CDR3 sequence: CASRPGQALGEQFF. CDR3 in DNA: TGTGCCAGCAGACCCGGACAGGCTCTGGGTGAGCAGTTCTTC.

This clone was detected only a few times. This sequence joins TRBV19 and TRBJ1-1, with unresolved D. This CDR3 spans 16 amino acids. Looked up from germline, CDR1 is LNHDA and CDR2 is SQIVND (reference sequence). Deletions cut 2 bases from V and 3 bases from J, with 16 bases between. The CDR3 sequence: CASSIRWGRRDTEAFF. The CDR3, as DNA: TGTGCCAGTAGTATACGTTGGGGTCGGAGGGACACTGAAGCTTTCTTT.

V gene TRBV9 combines with J gene TRBJ1-1; TRBD1 agrees at 7 bases. V was clipped by 3 bases and J by 4 bases; unmatched bases: 9. This CDR3 has 15 residues. The germline gives CDR1 SGDLS, CDR2 YYNGEE. The CDR3 DNA reads as TGTGCCAGCAGCGGGGTGACAGGGAGGAGCACTGAAGCTTTCTTT. Its translation is CASSGVTGRSTEAFF.

This clone was seen a few times. DNA of the CDR3: TGCGCCAGCAGCCAAGGACGGACTGCCGTCCAAGAGACCCAGTACTTC. It specifies CASSQGRTAVQETQYF. The chain couples TRBV4-3 to TRBJ2-5; D is perhaps TRBD2 (5 bases). Germline CDR1 and CDR2: LGHNA and YSLEER. V shed 1 base and J shed 1 base, with 13 bases lying between them. CDR3 length equals 16 residues.

The genes are TRBV2 and TRBJ2-7; possibly TRBD1 for D (7 bases). Trimming took off 7 bases at V and 5 bases at J, with 15 bases between the two ends. The length of the CDR3 is 13 residues. Germline V gene sequence: CDR1 SNHLY, CDR2 FYNNEI. CDR3 DNA sequence: TGTGCCAGCACGGAGGGGGCGTATGACGAGCAGTACTTC. This encodes CASTEGAYDEQYF. Full variable domain (missing parts from reference TRBV2 and TRBJ2-7): EPEVTQTPSHQVTQMGQEVILRCVPISNHLYFYWYRQILGQKVEFLVSFYNNEISEKSEIFDDQFSVERPDGSNFTLKIRSTKLEDSAMYFCASTEGAYDEQYFGPGTRLTVT.

The chain uses TRBV10-3 and TRBJ2-1; 8 bases map to TRBD1. This CDR3 is 13 amino acids long. V shed 10 bases, J shed 5 bases, and the junction held 7 bases outside the gene matches. The germline V gene encodes CDR1 ENHRY and CDR2 SYGVKD. CDR3 residues: CASGTGDNNEQFF. For the CDR3, the DNA is TGTGCCAGCGGGACAGGAGACAACAATGAGCAGTTCTTC.

This clone was observed at least ten times. The V and J genes are TRBV4-2 and TRBJ1-1; a possible D gene is TRBD1 (5 bases). Germline V CDR1 and CDR2: LGHNA, YNFKEQ. The V gene lost 0 bases and the J gene lost 0 bases, with 11 bases spanning the gap. The CDR3 length is 16 residues. The CDR3 sequence: CASSQDVQVMNTEAFF. CDR3 sequence (DNA): TGTGCCAGCAGCCAAGATGTACAGGTGATGAACACTGAAGCTTTCTTT.

This chain joins TRBV7-2 and TRBJ2-2; the D is unclear. V was cut by 1 base and J by 7 bases, with 10 bases left in between. Germline CDR1 and CDR2: SGHTA and FQGNSA. There are 14 residues in the CDR3. The CDR3 nucleotides read TGTGCCAGCAGCTTAGTTTGGGCGAACGGGGAGCTGTTTTTT. Its translation is CASSLVWANGELFF.

This clone was counted only a few times. The genes are TRBV28 and TRBJ2-4, with unresolved D. V gave up 5 bases and J gave up 0 bases, with 14 bases separating them. The CDR3 is 16 residues long. Germline CDR1 and CDR2: MDHEN and SYDVKM. CDR3 DNA sequence: TGTGCCAGCAGTGCCCACCCGTCACTAGCCAAAAACATTCAGTACTTC. Translated: CASSAHPSLAKNIQYF.

This clone was seen more than once but under ten times. The V gene is TRBV30, the J gene TRBJ1-6; D gene unclear. CDR1 is GTSNPN, CDR2 SVGIG, per germline (reference sequence). The ends were cut back, 3 bases at V and 0 bases at J, with 9 bases in the middle. CDR3 size: 15 residues. This CDR3 is CAWRGYSSYNSPLHF. In DNA form, the CDR3 reads TGTGCCTGGAGGGGCTACAGCTCCTATAATTCACCCCTCCACTTT.

This clone has a count of ten or more. The V call is TRBV29-1, the J call TRBJ2-1, with 7 bases fitting TRBD1. V was pared by 2 bases and J by 3 bases, with 10 bases of the junction left unmatched. Germline V gene sequence: CDR1 SQVTM, CDR2 ANQGSEA. The CDR3 contains 16 residues. In DNA, the CDR3 is TGCAGCGTTGAAATCCAAGCGAACAGGGGCTACAATGAGCAGTTCTTC. Its protein product is CSVEIQANRGYNEQFF.

V is TRBV15 and J is TRBJ1-5, with D possibly matching TRBD1 (6 bases). The V end lost 4 bases, the J end lost 2 bases, and 12 bases lay between the germline ends. Germline V lookup: CDR1 LNHNV, CDR2 YYDKDF (reference sequence). The CDR3 length is 15 residues. The CDR3 reads CATSKGGEGNQPQHF. Written as DNA, the CDR3 is TGTGCCACCAGCAAGGGGGGGGAAGGCAATCAGCCCCAGCATTTT.

This clone was counted a few times. The chain recombines TRBV5-4 with TRBJ2-6, with 12 bases that match TRBD1. V lost 0 bases, J lost 3 bases, and 4 bases stayed unmatched. The CDR3 sequence is 18 residues long. Germline loops: CDR1 SGHNT, CDR2 YYREEE (reference sequence). The CDR3 coding sequence is TGTGCCAGCAGCTTGGGGGGACAGGGGGCGGGTGGGGCCAACGTCCTGACTTTC. This encodes CASSLGGQGAGGANVLTF.